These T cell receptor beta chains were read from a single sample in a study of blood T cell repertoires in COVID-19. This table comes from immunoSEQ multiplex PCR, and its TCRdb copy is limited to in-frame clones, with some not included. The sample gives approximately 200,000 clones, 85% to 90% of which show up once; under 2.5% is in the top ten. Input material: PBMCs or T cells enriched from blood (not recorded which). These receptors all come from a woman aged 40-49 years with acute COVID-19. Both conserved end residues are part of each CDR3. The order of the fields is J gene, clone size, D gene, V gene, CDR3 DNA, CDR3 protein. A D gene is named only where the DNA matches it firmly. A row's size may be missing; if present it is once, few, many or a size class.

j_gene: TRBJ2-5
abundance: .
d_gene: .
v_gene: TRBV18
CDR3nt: TGTGCCAGCTCACCGTCGGCAGGGCCAGAGACCCAGTACTTC
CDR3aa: CASSPSAGPETQYF

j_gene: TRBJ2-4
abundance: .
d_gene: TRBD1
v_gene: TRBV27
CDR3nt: TGTGCCAGCAGTTTAGCCCCCGAGACAGGGCAGTACTTC
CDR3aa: CASSLAPETGQYF

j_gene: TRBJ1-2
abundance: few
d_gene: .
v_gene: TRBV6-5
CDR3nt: TGTGCCAGCAGTTACTCGACAGCCAACTATGGCTACACCTTC
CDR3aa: CASSYSTANYGYTF

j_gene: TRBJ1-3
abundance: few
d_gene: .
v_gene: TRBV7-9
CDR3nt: TGTGCCAGCAGCTTAGAGGGGAACACCATATATTTT
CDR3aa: CASSLEGNTIYF

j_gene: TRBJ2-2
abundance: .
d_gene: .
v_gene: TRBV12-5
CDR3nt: TGTGCTAGTGGTTTGGTCAGGAGGGACACCGGGGAGCTGTTTTTT
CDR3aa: CASGLVRRDTGELFF

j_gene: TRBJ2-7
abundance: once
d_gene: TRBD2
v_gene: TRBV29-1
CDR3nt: TGCAGCGTTGAAGAAGTGAGGGCTAGCGGGAGGAGGGAGCAGTACTTC
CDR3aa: CSVEEVRASGRREQYF

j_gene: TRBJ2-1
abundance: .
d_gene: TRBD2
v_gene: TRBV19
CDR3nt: TGTGCCAGTAGTATCGCGGGGGGGAAAGATGAGCAGTTCTTC
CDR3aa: CASSIAGGKDEQFF

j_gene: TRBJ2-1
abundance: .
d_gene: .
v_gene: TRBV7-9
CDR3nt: TGTGCCAGCAGCTTAAGTGGGGCCCAACGCTACAATGAGCAGTTCTTC
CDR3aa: CASSLSGAQRYNEQFF

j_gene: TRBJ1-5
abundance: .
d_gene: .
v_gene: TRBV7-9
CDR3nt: TGTGCCAGCAGTCTACACAGTGATCAGCCCCAGCATTTT
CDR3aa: CASSLHSDQPQHF

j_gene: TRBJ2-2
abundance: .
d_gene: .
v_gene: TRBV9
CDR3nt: TGTGCCAGCAGCCCAATACTGCGAGCGAACACCGGGGAGCTGTTTTTT
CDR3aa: CASSPILRANTGELFF

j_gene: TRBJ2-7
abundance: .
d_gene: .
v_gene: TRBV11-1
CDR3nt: TGTGCCAGCAGCACACTCAGCGGCTACGAGCAGTACTTC
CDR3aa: CASSTLSGYEQYF

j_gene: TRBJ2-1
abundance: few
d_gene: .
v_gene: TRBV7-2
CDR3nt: TGTGCCAGCAGCTTAGAGCTAGCGATAGCGCGCAATGAGCAGTTCTTC
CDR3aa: CASSLELAIARNEQFF

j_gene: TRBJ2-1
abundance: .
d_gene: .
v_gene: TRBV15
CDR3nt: TGTGCCACCAGCAGAGAGACAGGCGGAACTAGGGATGAGCAGTTCTTC
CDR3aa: CATSRETGGTRDEQFF

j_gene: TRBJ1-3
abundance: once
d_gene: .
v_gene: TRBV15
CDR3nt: TGTGCCACCAGCAGAGCTCACAGATTCTCTGGAAACACCATATATTTT
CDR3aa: CATSRAHRFSGNTIYF

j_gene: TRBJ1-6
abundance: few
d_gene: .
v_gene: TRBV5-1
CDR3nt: TGCGCCAGCAGCAGAGACAGGAGGAATTCACCCCTCCACTTT
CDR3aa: CASSRDRRNSPLHF

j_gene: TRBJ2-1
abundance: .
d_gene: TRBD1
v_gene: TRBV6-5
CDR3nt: TGTGCCAGCAGTCGACAGGGCGCCTACAATGAGCAGTTCTTC
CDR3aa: CASSRQGAYNEQFF